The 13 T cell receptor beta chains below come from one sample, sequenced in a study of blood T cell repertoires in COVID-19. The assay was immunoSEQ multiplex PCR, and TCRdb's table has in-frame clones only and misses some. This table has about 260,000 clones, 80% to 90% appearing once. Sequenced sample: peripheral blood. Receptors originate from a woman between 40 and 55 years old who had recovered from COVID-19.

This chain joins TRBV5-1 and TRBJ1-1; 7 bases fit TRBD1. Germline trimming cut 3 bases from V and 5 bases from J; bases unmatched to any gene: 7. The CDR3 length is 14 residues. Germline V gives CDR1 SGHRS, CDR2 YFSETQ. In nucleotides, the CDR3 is TGCGCCAGCAGCTCACAGGGGATCGGGACTGAAGCTTTCTTT. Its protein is CASSSQGIGTEAFF.

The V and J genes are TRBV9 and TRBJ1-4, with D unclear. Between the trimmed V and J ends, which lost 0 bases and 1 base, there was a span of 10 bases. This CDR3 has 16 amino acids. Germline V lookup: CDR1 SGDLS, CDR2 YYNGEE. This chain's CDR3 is CASSVGPFGTNEKLFF. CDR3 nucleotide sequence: TGTGCCAGCAGCGTAGGCCCGTTCGGAACTAATGAAAAACTGTTTTTT.

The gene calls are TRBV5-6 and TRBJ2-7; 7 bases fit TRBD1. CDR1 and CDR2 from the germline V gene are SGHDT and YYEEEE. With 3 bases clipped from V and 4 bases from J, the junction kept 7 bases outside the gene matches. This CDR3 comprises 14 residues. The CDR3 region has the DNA TGTGCCAGCAGCTCAGGGGGTGGCTCTTACGAGCAGTACTTC. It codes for CASSSGGGSYEQYF.

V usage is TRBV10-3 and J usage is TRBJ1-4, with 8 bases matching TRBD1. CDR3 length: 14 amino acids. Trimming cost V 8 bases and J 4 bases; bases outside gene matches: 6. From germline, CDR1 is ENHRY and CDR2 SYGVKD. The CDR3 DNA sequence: TGTGCCATCGGGGACAGGAACTTTAATGAAAAACTGTTTTTT. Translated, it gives CAIGDRNFNEKLFF.

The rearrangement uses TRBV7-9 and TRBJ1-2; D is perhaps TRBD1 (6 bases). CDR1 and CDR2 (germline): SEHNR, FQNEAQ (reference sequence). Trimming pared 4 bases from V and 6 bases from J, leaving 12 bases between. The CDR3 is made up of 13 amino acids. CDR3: CASSSAGAHGYTF. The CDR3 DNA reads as TGTGCCAGCAGCTCCGCGGGGGCGCATGGCTACACCTTC.

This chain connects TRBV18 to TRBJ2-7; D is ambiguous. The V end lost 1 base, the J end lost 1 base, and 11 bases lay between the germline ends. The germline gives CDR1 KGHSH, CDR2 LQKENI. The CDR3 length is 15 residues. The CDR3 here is CASSPQSVPSYEQYF. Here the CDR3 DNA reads TGTGCCAGCTCACCACAGTCAGTTCCGTCCTACGAGCAGTACTTC.

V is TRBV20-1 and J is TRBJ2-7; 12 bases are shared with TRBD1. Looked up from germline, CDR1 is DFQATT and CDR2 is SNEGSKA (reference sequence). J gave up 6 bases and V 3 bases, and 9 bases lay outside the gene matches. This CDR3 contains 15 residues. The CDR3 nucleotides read TGCAGTGCTAGTCTATGGGGACAGGGGGCAGGCGAGCAGTACTTC. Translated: CSASLWGQGAGEQYF.

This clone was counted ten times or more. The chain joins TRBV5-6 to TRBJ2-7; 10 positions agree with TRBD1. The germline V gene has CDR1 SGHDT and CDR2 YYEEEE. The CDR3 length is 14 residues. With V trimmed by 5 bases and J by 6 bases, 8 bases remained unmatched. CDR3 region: CASSPGTGVREQYF. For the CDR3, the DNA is TGTGCCAGCAGTCCCGGGACAGGGGTACGCGAGCAGTACTTC.

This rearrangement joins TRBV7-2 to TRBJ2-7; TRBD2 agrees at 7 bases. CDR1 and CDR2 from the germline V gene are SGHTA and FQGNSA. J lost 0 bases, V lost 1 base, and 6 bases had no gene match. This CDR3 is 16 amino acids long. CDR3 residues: CASSLVRAGLSYEQYF. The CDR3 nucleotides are TGTGCCAGCAGCTTAGTTCGAGCGGGGCTCTCCTACGAGCAGTACTTC.

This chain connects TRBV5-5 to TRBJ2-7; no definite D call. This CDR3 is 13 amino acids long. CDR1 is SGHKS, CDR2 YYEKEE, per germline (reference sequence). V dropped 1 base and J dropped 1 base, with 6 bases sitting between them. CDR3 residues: CASSLSRSYEQYF. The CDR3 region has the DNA TGTGCCAGCAGCTTGAGCAGGTCCTACGAGCAGTACTTC.

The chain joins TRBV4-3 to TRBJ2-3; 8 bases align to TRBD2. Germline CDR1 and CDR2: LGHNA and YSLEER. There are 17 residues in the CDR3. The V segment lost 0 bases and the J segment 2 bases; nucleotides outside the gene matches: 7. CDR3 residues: CASSQDSGTSLTDTQYF. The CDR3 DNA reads TGCGCCAGCAGCCAAGACTCGGGGACTAGTCTCACAGATACGCAGTATTTT.

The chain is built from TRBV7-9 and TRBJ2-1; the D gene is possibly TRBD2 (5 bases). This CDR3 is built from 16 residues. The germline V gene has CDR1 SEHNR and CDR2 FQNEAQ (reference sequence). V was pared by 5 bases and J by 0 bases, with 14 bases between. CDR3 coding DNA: TGTGCCAGCAGCCTCTGGCCGGGGAGCTCCTACAATGAGCAGTTCTTC. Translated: CASSLWPGSSYNEQFF.

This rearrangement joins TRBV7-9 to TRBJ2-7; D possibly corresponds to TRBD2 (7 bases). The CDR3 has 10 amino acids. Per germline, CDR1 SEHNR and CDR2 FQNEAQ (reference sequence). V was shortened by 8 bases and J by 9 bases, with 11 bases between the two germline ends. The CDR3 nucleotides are TGTGCCAGCGGGGGGGCGTCGCAGTACTTC. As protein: CASGGASQYF. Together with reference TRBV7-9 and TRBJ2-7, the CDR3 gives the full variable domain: DTGVSQNPRHKITKRGQNVTFRCDPISEHNRLYWYRQTLGQGPEFLTYFQNEAQLEKSRLLSDRFSAERPKGSFSTLEIQRTEQGDSAMYLCASGGASQYFGPGTRLTVT.